The 28 T cell receptor beta chains below were found in one sample sequenced in a study of blood T cells in healthy people across ages. It was with a sample-barcoded 5' primer and a J-beta primer mix that a second PCR of about 6 to 12 cycles was run. TCRdb recomputed calls from the 5' RACE reads with MiXCR, one row per CDR3 protein. The sample has a few hundred thousand distinct CDR3 sequences, approximately 25% seen once. The sequenced sample consisted of blood. Receptors were obtained from a woman aged 70 to 79 in good health.

This clonotype was detected a few times. One junction end disagrees with the germline gene, perhaps due to a read error. This sequence joins TRBV5-5 and TRBJ1-4; D not resolved. The germline V gene has CDR1 SGHKS and CDR2 YYEKEE (reference sequence). The CDR3 extends over 14 amino acids. This CDR3 reads CVSSIEATNEKLFF. Here the CDR3 DNA reads TGTGTCAGCAGCATTGAGGCAACTAATGAAAAACTGTTTTTT.

In this sample, this clonotype turned up a few times. The CDR3 region has the DNA TGCAGCACAAGGGGGACAGCAAAAGTTTCAAGCTCCTACAATGAGCAGTTCTTC. This translates into CSTRGTAKVSSSYNEQFF. The rearrangement joins TRBV29-1 to TRBJ2-1; 7 positions agree with TRBD1. CDR1 is SQVTM and CDR2 is ANQGSEA in the germline V gene. The CDR3 extends over 18 amino acids. With V trimmed by 8 bases and J by 0 bases, 19 bases remained unmatched.

The J gene is TRBJ2-3, the V gene TRBV2; the match to TRBD1 covers 7 bases. Germline CDR1 is SNHLY and CDR2 is FYNNEI. V gave up 6 bases and J gave up 2 bases; unmatched junction bases: 8. The CDR3 loop spans 15 amino acids. CDR3 in DNA: TGTGCCAGCAGGCCCGGGACAGCCCTCACAGATACGCAGTATTTT. This encodes CASRPGTALTDTQYF. The variable domain in full, completed from reference TRBV2 and TRBJ2-3, reads EPEVTQTPSHQVTQMGQEVILRCVPISNHLYFYWYRQILGQKVEFLVSFYNNEISEKSEIFDDQFSVERPDGSNFTLKIRSTKLEDSAMYFCASRPGTALTDTQYFGPGTRLTVL.

In its sample, this clonotype was seen a few times. The chain recombines TRBV18 with TRBJ2-2; D is perhaps TRBD2 (6 bases). V lost 8 bases and J lost 3, with 13 bases in between. Germline CDR1 is KGHSH and CDR2 is LQKENI. The CDR3 is made up of 14 amino acids. CDR3 protein: CASKKTGDTGELFF. The CDR3 DNA follows: TGTGCCAGCAAAAAAACGGGGGACACCGGGGAGCTGTTTTTT.

The chain uses TRBV24-1 and TRBJ2-1; 7 bases fit TRBD1. In germline, CDR1 is KGHDR, CDR2 SFDVKD. The CDR3 is made up of 15 amino acids. The V gene end was trimmed by 9 bases and the J gene end by 4 bases; junction bases not matched to a gene: 11. CDR3 coding DNA: TGTGCCACCCGAAGTACCGGGACAGAGTACAATGAGCAGTTCTTC. It yields the protein CATRSTGTEYNEQFF.

The J gene is TRBJ1-2, the V gene TRBV2; D gene ambiguous. Germline V gene sequence: CDR1 SNHLY, CDR2 FYNNEI. Trimming removed 0 bases at V and 5 bases at J, with 4 bases between. This CDR3 is built from 12 residues. The CDR3 here is CASSEAGYGYTF. The CDR3 DNA follows: TGTGCCAGCAGTGAAGCTGGGTATGGCTACACCTTC. The variable domain in full, completed from reference TRBV2 and TRBJ1-2, reads EPEVTQTPSHQVTQMGQEVILRCVPISNHLYFYWYRQILGQKVEFLVSFYNNEISEKSEIFDDQFSVERPDGSNFTLKIRSTKLEDSAMYFCASSEAGYGYTFGSGTRLTVV.

About this clonotype: Mismatch with germline at one junction end may stem from a read error. The chain joins TRBV12-3 or TRBV12-4 to TRBJ2-3; D is unresolved. CDR3 length: 12 amino acids. In nucleotides, the CDR3 is TGTGCCAGCAGTCCCCGAGGAGATGCGCAGTATTTT. Its protein product is CASSPRGDAQYF.

CDR3 in amino acids: CASSSRGGRSSTDTQYF. Here the CDR3 DNA reads TGTGCCAGCAGCTCAAGGGGCGGGAGGTCAAGCACAGATACGCAGTATTTT. The chain recombines TRBV7-2 with TRBJ2-3; TRBD2 agrees at 8 bases. V shed 4 bases, J shed 0 bases, and the junction held 9 bases outside the gene matches. CDR3 length equals 17 residues. Germline assignment: CDR1 SGHTA and CDR2 FQGNSA.

A few counts support this clonotype. The chain has TRBV6-2 or TRBV6-3 and TRBJ2-3; no clear D. Trimming took off 2 bases at V and 2 bases at J, with 5 bases between the two ends. CDR1 MNHEY and CDR2 SVGEGT come from the germline V gene. The CDR3 contains 13 residues. CDR3 sequence (DNA): TGTGCCAGCAGTTACGGCGTCACAGATACGCAGTATTTT. As protein: CASSYGVTDTQYF.

This clonotype came up a few times. The CDR3 region is CASSQSQTGWREKLFF. CDR3 DNA sequence: TGTGCCAGCTCACAATCCCAGACAGGGTGGAGAGAAAAACTGTTTTTT. The chain is built from TRBV18 and TRBJ1-4, with 7 bases matching TRBD1. V was pared by 4 bases and J by 8 bases, with 13 bases of the junction left unmatched. CDR1 and CDR2 from the germline V gene are KGHSH and LQKENI. The CDR3 has 16 residues.

The chain joins TRBV15 to TRBJ2-1; D ambiguous. CDR1 is LNHNV, CDR2 YYDKDF, per germline (reference sequence). Trimming shortened V by 0 bases and J by 3 bases, and 3 bases separated the two germline ends. The CDR3 is 13 residues long. CDR3 sequence reads: CATSREYYNEQFF. CDR3 nucleotides: TGTGCCACCAGCAGAGAGTACTACAATGAGCAGTTCTTC. The whole variable domain, remainder taken from reference TRBV15 and TRBJ2-1, is DAMVIQNPRYQVTQFGKPVTLSCSQTLNHNVMYWYQQKSSQAPKLLFHYYDKDFNNEADTPDNFQSRRPNTSFCFLDIRSPGLGDTAMYLCATSREYYNEQFFGPGTRLTVL.

This clonotype was observed a few times. This chain connects TRBV24-1 to TRBJ2-3; the match to TRBD1 covers 8 bases. Trimming removed 4 bases from V and 5 bases from J; junction bases left unmatched: 13. The length of the CDR3 is 17 residues. The germline V gene has CDR1 KGHDR and CDR2 SFDVKD. The DNA for the CDR3 is TGTGCCACCAGTGAGACTGGGACAGGACCCTTTTTAGATACGCAGTATTTT. Its protein is CATSETGTGPFLDTQYF.

This clonotype was recorded a few times. The chain combines TRBV7-9 with TRBJ1-5, with 9 bases aligning to TRBD1. V trimming: 4 bases; J trimming: 5 bases; junction bases outside the gene matches: 9. The CDR3 has 16 residues. Germline V lookup: CDR1 SEHNR, CDR2 FQNEAQ (reference sequence). Here the CDR3 reads CASSSNRDRVDQPQHF. For the CDR3, the DNA is TGTGCCAGCAGCTCGAACAGGGACAGGGTCGATCAGCCCCAGCATTTT.

The chain joins TRBV4-3 to TRBJ2-3, with 8 bases aligning to TRBD2. The CDR3 extends over 15 amino acids. Unmatched junction bases numbered 8, after V lost 1 base and J lost 8 bases. Germline CDR1 is LGHNA and CDR2 is YSLEER. The CDR3 region has the DNA TGCGCCAGCAGCCAAGCGAGAACGGGGGGGGTTACGCAGTATTTT. Protein product: CASSQARTGGVTQYF.

This sequence joins TRBV20-1 and TRBJ1-2; weak D call: TRBD1 (5 bases). This CDR3 is built from 16 residues. V gave up 3 bases and J gave up 3 bases, with 20 bases separating them. Germline CDR1 and CDR2: DFQATT and SNEGSKA (reference sequence). CDR3 sequence (DNA): TGCAGTGCTAGTCGACAGCAAACGAAAAACGACTATGGCTACACCTTC. As protein: CSASRQQTKNDYGYTF.

About this clonotype: At one of its ends the junction is not consistent with the germline gene, which may arise from a read error. This chain links TRBV3-1 with TRBJ2-5; 9 nucleotides align to TRBD2. Germline lookup yields CDR1 LGHDT and CDR2 YNNKEL (reference sequence). The CDR3 length is 15 residues. In nucleotides, the CDR3 is TGTGCCAGCAGCCATTCCGCGGGGGGGCCAGTCTGGCTGTTCTTC. Amino acids: CASSHSAGGPVWLFF.

Concerning this clonotype: Compared with germline, one end of the junction differs, possibly owing to a read error. The V call is TRBV9, the J call TRBJ2-3, with 9 bases fitting TRBD2. This CDR3 has 15 amino acids. Germline CDR1 is SGDLS and CDR2 is YYNGEE. DNA of the CDR3: TGTGCCAGCAGCGTACGCGGGGGGGCCGGAGGGACCCAGTACTTT. Translating it yields CASSVRGGAGGTQYF. Drawing the rest from reference TRBV9 and TRBJ2-3, the complete variable domain is DSGVTQTPKHLITATGQRVTLRCSPRSGDLSVYWYQQSLDQGLQFLIQYYNGEERAKGNILERFSAQQFPDLHSELNLSSLELGDSALYFCASSVRGGAGGTQYFGPGTRLTVL.

The chain employs TRBV20-1 and TRBJ1-4; D not certain. Germline V CDR1 and CDR2: DFQATT, SNEGSKA (reference sequence). V lost 2 bases to trimming and J lost 5 bases, with 9 bases between them. The CDR3 sequence is 13 residues long. The CDR3 loop reads CSARSNKNEKLFF. The CDR3 region has the DNA TGCAGTGCTAGAAGTAATAAGAATGAAAAACTGTTTTTT.

The rearrangement uses TRBV5-1 and TRBJ2-2, with D maybe TRBD2 (7 bases). Trimming pared 4 bases from V and 3 bases from J, leaving 16 bases between. CDR3 length equals 16 residues. CDR1 is SGHRS and CDR2 is YFSETQ in the germline V gene. CDR3 nucleotides: TGCGCCAGCAGCCCCTCGGGGGGCGGTTACACCGGGGAGCTGTTTTTT. Residues: CASSPSGGGYTGELFF.

J is TRBJ2-7 and V is TRBV13, with a weak D call TRBD2 (5 bases). This CDR3 has 15 amino acids. The germline V gene encodes CDR1 PRHDT and CDR2 FYEKMQ (reference sequence). The V gene lost 0 bases and the J gene lost 6 bases, with 15 bases spanning the gap. CDR3 sequence (DNA): TGTGCCAGCAGCTTAGGGGTTTCAGAGGGTCTCGAGCAGTACTTC. Protein product: CASSLGVSEGLEQYF.

This clonotype was recorded only once. This chain connects TRBV6-6 to TRBJ2-3; no firm D call. Germline-derived CDR1 and CDR2 are MNHNY and SVGAGI (reference sequence). V dropped 7 bases and J dropped 9 bases, with 14 bases sitting between them. The CDR3 is made up of 12 amino acids. CDR3 bases: TGTGCCAGCAATCGGCAGCACCCGACGCAGTATTTT. Its translation is CASNRQHPTQYF.

The genes are TRBV5-1 and TRBJ1-1; D gene unclear. Trimming stripped 0 bases from V and 8 bases from J, with 5 bases between. The CDR3 contains 11 residues. Germline V gene sequence: CDR1 SGHRS, CDR2 YFSETQ. CDR3 DNA: TGCGCCAGCAGCTTGGACGAGGAAGCTTTCTTT. This translates into CASSLDEEAFF.

The genes are TRBV11-2 and TRBJ2-2, with 9 bases aligning to TRBD1. Germline V gives CDR1 SGHAT, CDR2 FQNNGV. This CDR3 region has 17 residues. Trimming removed 5 bases from V and 5 bases from J; junction bases left unmatched: 12. In nucleotides, the CDR3 is TGTGCCAGCAGCCTTAAACCGGGACAGGGAAGAACCGGGGAGCTGTTTTTT. It is translated as CASSLKPGQGRTGELFF.

This CDR3 reads CASSGSSPGETQYF. In nucleotides, the CDR3 is TGTGCCAGCAGCGGGTCTAGCCCCGGGGAGACCCAGTACTTC. V is TRBV9 and J is TRBJ2-1, with a tentative D call TRBD2 (5 bases). The end of the DNA fits TRBJ2-5 better, so the J call may be wrong. The CDR3 has 14 residues. The germline V gene encodes CDR1 SGDLS and CDR2 YYNGEE.

This chain joins TRBV27 and TRBJ2-1; TRBD1 agrees at 8 bases. The CDR3 runs 14 residues. V shed 4 bases, J shed 8 bases, and the junction held 7 bases outside the gene matches. In germline, CDR1 is MNHEY, CDR2 SMNVEV (reference sequence). The CDR3 region is CASSSLDREHEQFF. As DNA, the CDR3 is TGTGCCAGCAGTTCCCTGGACAGGGAACATGAGCAGTTCTTC.

This clonotype has only a few counts. The chain uses TRBV25-1 and TRBJ2-3; D not certain. The CDR3 contains 14 residues. CDR1 and CDR2 (germline): MGHDK, SYGVNS. Trimming took 2 bases from V and 2 from J, leaving 8 bases between them. CDR3 in amino acids: CASSEGRYTDTQYF. The CDR3 bases are TGTGCCAGCAGTGAAGGCAGGTACACAGATACGCAGTATTTT.

The CDR3 coding sequence is TGCAGCGTTGCGGGGGGGCGGGGCTACAATGAGCAGTTCTTC. Its protein product is CSVAGGRGYNEQFF. This chain uses TRBV29-1 with TRBJ2-1; 8 nucleotides match TRBD2. Germline V gene lookup returns CDR1 SQVTM and CDR2 ANQGSEA. The CDR3 spans 14 residues. Unmatched junction bases numbered 5, after V lost 4 bases and J lost 3 bases.

The CDR3 loop reads CASSFGRRGNSPLHF. In DNA form, the CDR3 reads TGTGCCAGCAGCTTCGGCAGGAGAGGGAATTCACCCCTCCACTTT. The chain has TRBV7-9 and TRBJ1-6, with D hard to call. The V gene's germline CDR1 is SEHNR and CDR2 FQNEAQ (reference sequence). V was trimmed by 3 bases and J by 7 bases, leaving 13 bases between them. The CDR3 consists of 15 residues.